The 23 T cell receptor beta chains listed next were all sequenced from one sample in a study of T cells during gluten challenge in celiac disease (dated by TCRdb to the late 2010s). Preparation of the library involved single-cell sequencing. Sequenced using an Illumina MiSeq. Three nested PCRs using multiplexed primers that cover all TRA and TRB V genes were used to amplify paired single-cell TCR-alpha and TCR-beta sequences. Using fastp at Q25 and MiXCR, TCRdb reprocessed the public reads and kept productive beta chains. Each CDR3 protein appears once, grouped with its most common genes and DNA. The sample records about 200 distinct CDR3 sequences, 40% to 55% of which are singletons. The ten largest clonotypes hold about 45% of the sample. This specimen consisted of gluten-specific CD4+ T cells sorted from the duodenum using tetramers, obtained at baseline or on day 14 of gluten challenge (not recorded which). These receptors all stem from a female donor with celiac disease.

This clonotype rates as medium-sized. The genes are TRBV20-1 and TRBJ2-3; no reliable D call. CDR3 length: 14 amino acids. Germline V lookup: CDR1 DFQATT, CDR2 SNEGSKA (reference sequence). V lost 4 bases and J lost 3, with 14 bases in between. The CDR3 region has the DNA TGCAGTGCTATAGTGGGTTTTGGGACAGATACGCAGTATTTT. It codes for CSAIVGFGTDTQYF.

This clonotype was seen a handful of times. V and J are TRBV12-3 or TRBV12-4 and TRBJ2-1; D gene uncertain. The CDR3 runs to 13 residues. Trimming stripped 3 bases from V and 8 bases from J, with 11 bases between. The CDR3: CASSLTAQDEQFF. In DNA form, the CDR3 reads TGTGCCAGCAGTTTGACGGCTCAGGATGAGCAGTTCTTC.

This chain uses TRBV28 with TRBJ2-7, with D possibly being TRBD1 (5 bases). Deletions cut 5 bases from V and 5 bases from J, with 13 bases between. The CDR3 is 13 residues long. CDR1 is MDHEN and CDR2 is SYDVKM in the germline V gene. CDR3 amino acids: CASSARQYHEQYF. The CDR3, as DNA: TGTGCCAGCAGTGCGAGACAGTACCACGAGCAGTACTTC.

V and J are TRBV28 and TRBJ1-3; D is possibly TRBD1 (6 bases). The CDR3 runs 15 residues. Germline values: CDR1 MDHEN, CDR2 SYDVKM. With 5 bases removed from V and 2 bases from J, the gap between germline ends came to 13 bases. In DNA form, the CDR3 reads TGTGCCAGCAGTATGACAGGACTCACTGGAAACACCATATATTTT. Encoded protein: CASSMTGLTGNTIYF.

The V call is TRBV7-2, the J call TRBJ1-2; 7 bases agree with TRBD1. Germline V gives CDR1 SGHTA, CDR2 FQGNSA. V lost 5 bases and J lost 3; bases outside the gene matches: 6. The CDR3 has 14 residues. The CDR3 loop is CASSPRQGHYGYTF. The CDR3 DNA reads TGTGCCAGCAGCCCCCGACAGGGACACTATGGCTACACCTTC.

The rearrangement uses TRBV20-1 and TRBJ1-1, with D unclear. The V gene lost 4 bases and the J gene lost 1 base, with 7 bases spanning the gap. This CDR3 comprises 12 residues. The germline CDR1 and CDR2 sequences are DFQATT and SNEGSKA (reference sequence). The CDR3 region is CSAKSGNTEAFF. As DNA, the CDR3 is TGCAGTGCTAAATCAGGGAACACTGAAGCTTTCTTT.

By sample share, this clonotype is large. The chain's CDR3 is CASSTGPLDPSTDTQYF. The CDR3 nucleotides are TGCGCCAGCAGCACCGGGCCCCTGGACCCCTCCACAGATACGCAGTATTTT. The V gene is TRBV5-1, the J gene TRBJ2-3; D is undetermined. CDR3 size: 17 residues. V lost 4 bases and J lost 2, with 20 bases in between. Germline CDR1 and CDR2: SGHRS and YFSETQ. The variable domain in full, with the rest retrieved from reference TRBV5-1 and TRBJ2-3, is KAGVTQTPRYLIKTRGQQVTLSCSPISGHRSVSWYQQTPGQGLQFLFEYFSETQRNKGNFPGRFSGRQFSNSRSEMNVSTLELGDSALYLCASSTGPLDPSTDTQYFGPGTRLTVL.

The chain combines TRBV4-2 with TRBJ1-5; 11 nucleotides line up with TRBD1. Germline V gene sequence: CDR1 LGHNA, CDR2 YNFKEQ. The CDR3 is 15 amino acids. The V segment lost 2 bases and the J segment 7 bases; nucleotides outside the gene matches: 4. CDR3 sequence: CASSQPGQGEQPQHF. The CDR3 DNA follows: TGTGCCAGCAGCCAACCGGGACAGGGGGAGCAGCCCCAGCATTTT.

The genes are TRBV19 and TRBJ2-6; possibly TRBD2 for D (5 bases). The V end lost 3 bases, the J end lost 0 bases, and 12 bases lay between the germline ends. The CDR3 loop spans 17 amino acids. Germline V gene data show CDR1 as LNHDA and CDR2 as SQIVND (reference sequence). CDR3 residues: CASSIVGVYSGANVLTF. CDR3 DNA: TGTGCCAGTAGTATCGTCGGGGTCTACTCTGGGGCCAACGTCCTGACTTTC.

In its sample, this clonotype is large. This chain joins TRBV5-1 and TRBJ2-3; D is possibly TRBD1 (5 bases). V was trimmed by 2 bases and J by 2 bases, leaving 9 bases between them. The CDR3 extends over 14 amino acids. CDR1 is SGHRS, CDR2 YFSETQ, per germline. DNA of the CDR3: TGCGCCAGCAGCTTTGGGGCCTCCACAGATACGCAGTATTTT. Translated, it gives CASSFGASTDTQYF.

J is TRBJ2-3 and V is TRBV5-8; possibly TRBD1 for D (5 bases). The CDR3 contains 14 residues. CDR1 is SGHTS, CDR2 YDEGEE, per germline. V lost 4 bases and J 4 bases, leaving 13 bases between the germline ends. The CDR3 sequence: CASSLGRGSDTQYF. The CDR3 DNA is TGTGCCAGCAGCCTCGGAAGGGGCTCAGATACGCAGTATTTT.

The chain recombines TRBV20-1 with TRBJ2-3; TRBD2 is a possible D gene (6 bases). Germline V gene data show CDR1 as DFQATT and CDR2 as SNEGSKA (reference sequence). The CDR3 sequence is 16 residues long. V was trimmed by 1 base and J by 2 bases, leaving 16 bases between them. CDR3: CSARVFKAGYTDTQYF. The CDR3 DNA follows: TGCAGTGCTAGAGTATTCAAGGCGGGATACACAGATACGCAGTATTTT.

In its sample, this clonotype is large (0.1 to 1%). A much larger clone differs from this one at a single base, so this may be a read error. V and J are TRBV7-8 and TRBJ1-1, with D perhaps TRBD1 (6 bases). Germline V gene sequence: CDR1 SGHVS, CDR2 FQNEAQ. The CDR3 is 13 residues long. DNA for the CDR3: TGTGCCAGCAGCCTCACGTGGGACACTGAATCTTTCTTT. Its translation: CASSLTWDTESFF. Full variable domain (remainder filled in from reference TRBV7-8 and TRBJ1-1): GAGVSQSPRYKVAKRGQDVALRCDPISGHVSLFWYQQALGQGPEFLTYFQNEAQLDKSGLPSDRFFAERPEGSVSTLKIQRTQQEDSAVYLCASSLTWDTESFFGQGTRLTVV.

By sample share, this clonotype is hyperexpanded. The V and J genes are TRBV4-2 and TRBJ2-3, with D uncertain. Deletions cut 4 bases from V and 0 bases from J, with 11 bases between. Germline V gene sequence: CDR1 LGHNA, CDR2 YNFKEQ. This CDR3 spans 15 amino acids. The CDR3 spells CASSLNSLSTDTQYF. The CDR3 coding sequence is TGTGCCAGCAGCCTAAACAGTCTTAGCACAGATACGCAGTATTTT.

The chain is built from TRBV6-2 or TRBV6-3 and TRBJ1-5; D gene unclear. The CDR3 sequence is 12 residues long. Germline V gene lookup returns CDR1 MNHEY and CDR2 SVGEGT. Deletions cut 6 bases from V and 5 bases from J, with 8 bases between. Here the CDR3 reads CASRKWDQPQHF. The CDR3 bases are TGTGCCAGCAGGAAGTGGGATCAGCCCCAGCATTTT.

The gene calls are TRBV6-2 or TRBV6-3 and TRBJ1-5; no definite D call. Trimming pared 6 bases from V and 5 bases from J, leaving 8 bases between. CDR1 and CDR2 (germline): MNHEY, SVGEGT. The CDR3 runs to 12 residues. The CDR3 nucleotides read TGTGCCAGCAGGAGGTGGGATCAGCCCCAGCATTTT. Translation: CASRRWDQPQHF.

The chain employs TRBV19 and TRBJ2-2; tentative D call: TRBD2 (5 bases). The CDR3 has 13 amino acids. Germline values: CDR1 LNHDA, CDR2 SQIVND (reference sequence). The V and J ends lost 6 bases and 7 bases respectively, with 12 bases between them. For the CDR3, the DNA is TGTGCCAGTAGCCAAACTAGTTTCGGGGAGCTGTTTTTT. Residues: CASSQTSFGELFF.

By frequency in the sample, this clonotype is large. Sequence at one end of the junction differs from germline and may be a read error. V usage is TRBV4-2 and J usage is TRBJ1-2; D possibly corresponds to TRBD1 (5 bases). Germline loops: CDR1 LGHNA, CDR2 YNFKEQ. There are 14 residues in the CDR3. The CDR3 loop is CANSQVNTDKGYTF. CDR3 nucleotide sequence: TGTGCCAACAGCCAAGTTAATACGGACAAGGGCTACACCTTC.

This clonotype was recorded only once. V usage is TRBV25-1 and J usage is TRBJ1-1, with a possible D match to TRBD1 (5 bases). This CDR3 is built from 15 residues. Trimming left V 8 bases short and J 2 bases short, with 18 bases between. From germline, CDR1 is MGHDK and CDR2 SYGVNS. The CDR3 region has the DNA TGTGCCAGCGGGTGGGGCGGGATAAGAAACACTGAAGCTTTCTTT. Translated, it gives CASGWGGIRNTEAFF.

The V gene is TRBV28, the J gene TRBJ2-7; D is unresolved. CDR3 length: 15 residues. The V end was cut by 7 bases, the J end by 1 base, with 17 bases between. CDR1 is MDHEN and CDR2 is SYDVKM in the germline V gene. CDR3 sequence: CASIDQSGLSYEQYF. CDR3 bases: TGTGCCAGCATCGACCAAAGTGGGCTTTCCTACGAGCAGTACTTC. The full variable domain, in which reference TRBV28 and TRBJ2-7 provide the parts outside the CDR3, is DVKVTQSSRYLVKRTGEKVFLECVQDMDHENMFWYRQDPGLGLRLIYFSYDVKMKEKGDIPEGYSVSREKKERFSLILESASTNQTSMYLCASIDQSGLSYEQYFGPGTRLTVT.

The chain couples TRBV20-1 to TRBJ2-1, with TRBD2 identical over 8 bases. The CDR3 extends over 14 amino acids. CDR1 and CDR2 (germline): DFQATT, SNEGSKA (reference sequence). The J segment lost 7 bases and the V segment lost 6 bases, leaving 11 bases of the junction unmatched. The CDR3 spells CSASKREIQNEQFF. The CDR3 nucleotides are TGCAGTGCAAGTAAGCGGGAGATTCAGAATGAGCAGTTCTTC.

This CDR3 reads CSGGGWEGTQYF. The DNA of the CDR3 is TGCAGCGGGGGCGGCTGGGAGGGGACCCAGTACTTC. V gene TRBV29-1 combines with J gene TRBJ2-5, with 7 bases matching TRBD2. The germline CDR1 and CDR2 sequences are SQVTM and ANQGSEA. V lost 7 bases and J lost 7; bases outside the gene matches: 9. The CDR3 has 12 amino acids.

The chain joins TRBV6-2 or TRBV6-3 to TRBJ1-5; D might be TRBD1 (5 bases). V lost 6 bases and J 11 bases, leaving 17 bases between the germline ends. The CDR3 spans 13 residues. CDR1 is MNHEY, CDR2 SVGEGT, per germline. The CDR3 loop is CASSPTLGGAQHF. The DNA of the CDR3 is TGTGCCAGCAGCCCGACCCTTGGGGGAGCCCAGCATTTT.